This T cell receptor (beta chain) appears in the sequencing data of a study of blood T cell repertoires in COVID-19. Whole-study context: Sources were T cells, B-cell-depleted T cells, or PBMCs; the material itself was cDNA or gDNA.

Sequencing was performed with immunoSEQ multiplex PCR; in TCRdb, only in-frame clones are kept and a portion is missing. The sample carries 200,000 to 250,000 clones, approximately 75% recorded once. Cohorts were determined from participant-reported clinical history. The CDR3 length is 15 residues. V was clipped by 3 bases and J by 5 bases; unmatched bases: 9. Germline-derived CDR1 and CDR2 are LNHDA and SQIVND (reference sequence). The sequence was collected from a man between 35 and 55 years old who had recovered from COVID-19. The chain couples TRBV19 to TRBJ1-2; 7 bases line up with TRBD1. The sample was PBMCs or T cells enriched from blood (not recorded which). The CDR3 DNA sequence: TGTGCCAGTAGTATGCAGACAGGGCCAGGGTATGGCTACACCTTC. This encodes CASSMQTGPGYGYTF.